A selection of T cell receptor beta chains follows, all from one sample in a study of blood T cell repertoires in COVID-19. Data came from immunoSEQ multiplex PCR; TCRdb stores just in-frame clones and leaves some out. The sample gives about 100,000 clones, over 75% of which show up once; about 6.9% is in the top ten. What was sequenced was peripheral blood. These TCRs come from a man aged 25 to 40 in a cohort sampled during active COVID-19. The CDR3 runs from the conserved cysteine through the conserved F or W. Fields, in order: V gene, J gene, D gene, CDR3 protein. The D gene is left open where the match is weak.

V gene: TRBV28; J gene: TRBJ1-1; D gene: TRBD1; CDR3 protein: CASSPGGLNTEAFF
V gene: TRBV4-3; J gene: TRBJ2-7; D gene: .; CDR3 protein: CASSQNPPPDEQYF
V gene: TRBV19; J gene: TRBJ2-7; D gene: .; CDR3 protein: CASSRGEMYEQYF
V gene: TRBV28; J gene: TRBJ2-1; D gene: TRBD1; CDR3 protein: CASENRGSYNEQFF
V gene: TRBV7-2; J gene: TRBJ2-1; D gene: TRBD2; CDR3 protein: CASSSPAGGRNEQFF
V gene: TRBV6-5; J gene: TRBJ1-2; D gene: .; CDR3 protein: CASSPRTAPHGYTF
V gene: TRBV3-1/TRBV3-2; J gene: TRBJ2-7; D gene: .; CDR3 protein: CASSHEGREQYF
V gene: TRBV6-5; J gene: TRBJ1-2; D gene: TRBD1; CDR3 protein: CASARTGANYGYTF
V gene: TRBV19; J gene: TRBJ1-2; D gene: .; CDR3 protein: CASRPDILANYGYTF
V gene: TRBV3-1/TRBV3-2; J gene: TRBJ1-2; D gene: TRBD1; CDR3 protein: CASSLLDRSYGYTF
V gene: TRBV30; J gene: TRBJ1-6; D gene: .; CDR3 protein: CASHQGKDNSPLHF
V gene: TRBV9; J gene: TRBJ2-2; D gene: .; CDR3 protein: CASSVVSGSWPGELFF
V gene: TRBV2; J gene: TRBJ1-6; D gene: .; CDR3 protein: CASSEGLQYKPLHF
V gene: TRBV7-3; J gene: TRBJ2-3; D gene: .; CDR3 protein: CASSLAIQDTQYF
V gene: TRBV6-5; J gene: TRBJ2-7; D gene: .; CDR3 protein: CASSPGQFPDYEQYF
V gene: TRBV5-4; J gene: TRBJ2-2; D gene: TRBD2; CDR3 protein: CASSSEGLASTGELFF
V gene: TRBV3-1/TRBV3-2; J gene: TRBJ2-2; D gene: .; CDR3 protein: CASTSGGELFF
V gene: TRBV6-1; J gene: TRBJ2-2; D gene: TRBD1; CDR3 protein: CASSESGTGSAGELFF
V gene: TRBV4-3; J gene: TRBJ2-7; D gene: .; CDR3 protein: CASPLYSGGDPCEQYF
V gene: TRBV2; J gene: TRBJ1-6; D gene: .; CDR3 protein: CASTTRGGRDNSPLHF
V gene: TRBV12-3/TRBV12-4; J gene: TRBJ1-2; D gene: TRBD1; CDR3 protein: CASSPGGSYGYTF
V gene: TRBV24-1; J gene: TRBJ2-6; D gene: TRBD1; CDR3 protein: CATSEGTGSGANVLTF
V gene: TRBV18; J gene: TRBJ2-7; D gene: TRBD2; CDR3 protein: CASSPLFLAGSSYEQYF
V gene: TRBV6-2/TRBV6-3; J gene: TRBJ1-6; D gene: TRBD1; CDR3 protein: CASSRDRGGLHF
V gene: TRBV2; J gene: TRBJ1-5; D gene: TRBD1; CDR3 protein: CASSPGQGGLPQHF
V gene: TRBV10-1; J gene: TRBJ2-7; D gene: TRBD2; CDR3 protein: CASITGAGGRYEQYF
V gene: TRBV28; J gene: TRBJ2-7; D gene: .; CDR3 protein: CASSRGLGTYEQYF
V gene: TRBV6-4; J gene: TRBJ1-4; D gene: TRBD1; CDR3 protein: CASSEGGGNEKLFF
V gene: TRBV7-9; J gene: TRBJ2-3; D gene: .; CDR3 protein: CASSRDRSTDTQYF
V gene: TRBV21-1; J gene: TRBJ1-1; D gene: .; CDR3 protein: CASSKGQGVATEAFF
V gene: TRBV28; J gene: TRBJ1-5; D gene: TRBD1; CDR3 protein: CASSPRGTGYQHF
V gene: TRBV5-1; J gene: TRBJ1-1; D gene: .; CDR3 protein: CASSSGSTGSTEAFF
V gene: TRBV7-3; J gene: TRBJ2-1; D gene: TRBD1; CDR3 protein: CASSAHRGPYNEQFF
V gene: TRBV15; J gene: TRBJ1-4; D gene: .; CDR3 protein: CATSRSAREEKLFF
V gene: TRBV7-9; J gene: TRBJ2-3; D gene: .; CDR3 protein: CASSSTGGAGGTQYF
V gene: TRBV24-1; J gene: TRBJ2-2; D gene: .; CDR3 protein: CATSDGTINGELFF
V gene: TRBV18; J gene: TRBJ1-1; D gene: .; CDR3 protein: CASSPLGGNTEAFF
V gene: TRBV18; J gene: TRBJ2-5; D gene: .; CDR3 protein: CASSPLEAPQETQYF
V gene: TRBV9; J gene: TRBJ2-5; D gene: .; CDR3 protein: CASSVDGSQETQYF
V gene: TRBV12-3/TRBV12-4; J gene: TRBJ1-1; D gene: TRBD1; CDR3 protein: CASSLGTGTEAFF
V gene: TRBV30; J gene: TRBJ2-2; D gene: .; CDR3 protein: CAWSAVLGGRGGELFF
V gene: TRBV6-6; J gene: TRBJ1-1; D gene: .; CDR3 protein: CASSYAANTEAFF
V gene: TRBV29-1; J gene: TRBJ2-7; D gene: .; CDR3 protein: CSVDGGSYEQYF
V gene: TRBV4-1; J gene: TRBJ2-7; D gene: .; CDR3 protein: CASSPADGGYEQYF
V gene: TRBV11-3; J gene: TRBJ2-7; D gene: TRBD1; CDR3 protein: CASSFGETGLEQYF
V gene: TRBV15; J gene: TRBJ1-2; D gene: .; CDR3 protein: CATSRGTANYGYTF
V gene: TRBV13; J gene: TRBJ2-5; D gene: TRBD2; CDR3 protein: CASSPLQRGGMETQYF
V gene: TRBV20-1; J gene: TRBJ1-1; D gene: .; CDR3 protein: CSAPIAAEAFF
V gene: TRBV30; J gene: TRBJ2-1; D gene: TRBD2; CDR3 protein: CAWSPASGRMFF
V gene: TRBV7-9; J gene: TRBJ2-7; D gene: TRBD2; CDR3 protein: CASSITGGTGEQYF
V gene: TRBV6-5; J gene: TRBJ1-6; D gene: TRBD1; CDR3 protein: CASSSEPGQGSPLHF
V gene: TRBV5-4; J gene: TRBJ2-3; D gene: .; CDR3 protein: CASSPDRYTDTQYF
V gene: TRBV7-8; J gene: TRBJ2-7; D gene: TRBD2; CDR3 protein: CASSLGGRTSGTYEQYF
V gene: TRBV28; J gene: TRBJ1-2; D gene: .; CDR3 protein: CASSPRGSRDYGYTF
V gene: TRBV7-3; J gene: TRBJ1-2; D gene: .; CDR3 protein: CASSLTTGGGYTF
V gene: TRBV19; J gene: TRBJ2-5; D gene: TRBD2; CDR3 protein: CASGTSGGALETQYF
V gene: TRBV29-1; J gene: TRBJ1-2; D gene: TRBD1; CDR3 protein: CSVESKGDSYGYTF
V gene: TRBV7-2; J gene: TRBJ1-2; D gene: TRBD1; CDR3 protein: CASSLQGTGGYGYTF